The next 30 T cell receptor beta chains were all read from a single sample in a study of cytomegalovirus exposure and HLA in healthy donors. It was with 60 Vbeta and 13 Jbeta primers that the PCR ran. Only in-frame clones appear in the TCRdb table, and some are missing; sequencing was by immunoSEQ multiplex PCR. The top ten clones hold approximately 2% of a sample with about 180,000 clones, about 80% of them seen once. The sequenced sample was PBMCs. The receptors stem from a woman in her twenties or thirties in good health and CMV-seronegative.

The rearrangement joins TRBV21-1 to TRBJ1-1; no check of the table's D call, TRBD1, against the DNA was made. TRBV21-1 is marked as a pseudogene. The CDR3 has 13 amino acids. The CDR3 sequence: CASSKGTGPEAFF. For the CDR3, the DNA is TGTGCCAGCAGCAAAGGGACAGGGCCTGAAGCTTTCTTT.

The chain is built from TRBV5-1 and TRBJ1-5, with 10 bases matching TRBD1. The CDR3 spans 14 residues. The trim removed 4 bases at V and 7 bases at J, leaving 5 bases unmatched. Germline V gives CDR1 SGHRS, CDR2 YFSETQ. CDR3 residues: CASSPTGGGQPQHF. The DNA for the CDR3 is TGCGCCAGCAGCCCGACAGGGGGCGGACAGCCCCAGCATTTT.

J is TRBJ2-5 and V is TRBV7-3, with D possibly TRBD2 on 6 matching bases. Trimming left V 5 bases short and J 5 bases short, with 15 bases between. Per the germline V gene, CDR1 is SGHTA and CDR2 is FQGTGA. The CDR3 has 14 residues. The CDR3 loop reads CASSPTAGRETQYF. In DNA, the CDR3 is TGTGCCAGCAGCCCGACGGCGGGGAGGGAGACCCAGTACTTC.

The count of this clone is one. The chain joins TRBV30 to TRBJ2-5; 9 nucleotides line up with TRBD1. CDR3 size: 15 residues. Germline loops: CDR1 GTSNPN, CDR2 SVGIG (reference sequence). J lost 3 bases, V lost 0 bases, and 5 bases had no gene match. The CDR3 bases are TGTGCCTGGAGTGTTGCCGGGACAGGGAAAGAGACCCAGTACTTC. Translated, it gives CAWSVAGTGKETQYF.

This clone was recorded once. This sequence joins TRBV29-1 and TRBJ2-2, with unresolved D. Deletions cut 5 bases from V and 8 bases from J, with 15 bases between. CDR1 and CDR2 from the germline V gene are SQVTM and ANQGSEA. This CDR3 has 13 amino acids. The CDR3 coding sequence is TGCAGCGTTACAAGTGCTAGTTCTGGGGAGCTGTTTTTT. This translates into CSVTSASSGELFF.

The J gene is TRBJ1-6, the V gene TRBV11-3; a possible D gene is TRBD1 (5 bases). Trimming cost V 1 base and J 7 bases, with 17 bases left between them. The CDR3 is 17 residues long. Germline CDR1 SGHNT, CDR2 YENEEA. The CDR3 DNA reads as TGTGCCAGCAGCTTAGGGACTAGGGGACGGACCAATTCACCCCTCCACTTT. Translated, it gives CASSLGTRGRTNSPLHF.

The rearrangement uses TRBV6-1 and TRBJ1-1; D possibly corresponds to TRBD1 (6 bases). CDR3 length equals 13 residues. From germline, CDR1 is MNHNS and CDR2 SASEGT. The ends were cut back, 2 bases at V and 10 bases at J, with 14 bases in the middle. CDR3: CASSESGRGRAFF. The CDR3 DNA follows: TGTGCCAGCAGTGAATCGGGCAGGGGTAGAGCTTTCTTT.

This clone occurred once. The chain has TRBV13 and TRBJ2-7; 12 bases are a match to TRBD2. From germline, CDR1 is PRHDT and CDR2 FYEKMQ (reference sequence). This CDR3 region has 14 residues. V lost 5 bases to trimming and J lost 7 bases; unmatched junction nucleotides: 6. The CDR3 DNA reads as TGTGCCAGCAGCCAAGCAGGACTAGCGGGAGAGCAGTACTTC. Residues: CASSQAGLAGEQYF.

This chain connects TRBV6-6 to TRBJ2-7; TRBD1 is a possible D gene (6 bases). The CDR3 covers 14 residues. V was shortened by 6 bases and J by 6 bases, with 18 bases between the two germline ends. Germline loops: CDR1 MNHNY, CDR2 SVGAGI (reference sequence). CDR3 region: CASSPQGPRFEQYF. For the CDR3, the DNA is TGTGCCAGCAGCCCCCAGGGGCCTCGATTCGAGCAGTACTTC.

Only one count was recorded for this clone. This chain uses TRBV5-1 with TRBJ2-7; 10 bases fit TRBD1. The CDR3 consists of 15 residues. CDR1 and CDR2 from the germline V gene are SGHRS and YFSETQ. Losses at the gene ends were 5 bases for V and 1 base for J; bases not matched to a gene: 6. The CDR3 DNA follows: TGCGCCAGCAGTTATGGGACAGGGGAATCCTACGAGCAGTACTTC. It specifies CASSYGTGESYEQYF.

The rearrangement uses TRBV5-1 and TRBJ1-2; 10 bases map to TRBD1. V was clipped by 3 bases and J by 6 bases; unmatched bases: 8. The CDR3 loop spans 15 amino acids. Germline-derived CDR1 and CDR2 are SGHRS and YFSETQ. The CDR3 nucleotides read TGCGCCAGCAGCTGGGGACAGGGGAGAGCGGATGGCTACACCTTC. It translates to CASSWGQGRADGYTF.

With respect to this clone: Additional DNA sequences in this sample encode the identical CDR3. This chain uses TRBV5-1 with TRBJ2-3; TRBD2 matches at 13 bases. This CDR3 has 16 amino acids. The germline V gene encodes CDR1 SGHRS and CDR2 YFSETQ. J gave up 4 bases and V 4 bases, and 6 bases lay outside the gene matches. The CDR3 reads CASSPTSGGRSDTQYF. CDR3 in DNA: TGCGCCAGCAGCCCGACTAGCGGGGGGCGCTCAGATACGCAGTATTTT.

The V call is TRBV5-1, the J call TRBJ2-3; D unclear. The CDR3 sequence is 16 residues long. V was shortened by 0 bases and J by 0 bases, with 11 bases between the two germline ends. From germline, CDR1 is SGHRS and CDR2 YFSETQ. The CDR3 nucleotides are TGCGCCAGCAGCTTGGGGCAGTCATCTAGCACAGATACGCAGTATTTT. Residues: CASSLGQSSSTDTQYF.

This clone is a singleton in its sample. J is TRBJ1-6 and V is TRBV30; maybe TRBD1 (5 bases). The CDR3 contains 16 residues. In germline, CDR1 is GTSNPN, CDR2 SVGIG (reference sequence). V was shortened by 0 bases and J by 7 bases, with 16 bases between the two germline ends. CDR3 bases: TGTGCCTGGAGTGTATTTCAGGGAACCCTAAATTCACCCCTCCACTTT. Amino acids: CAWSVFQGTLNSPLHF.

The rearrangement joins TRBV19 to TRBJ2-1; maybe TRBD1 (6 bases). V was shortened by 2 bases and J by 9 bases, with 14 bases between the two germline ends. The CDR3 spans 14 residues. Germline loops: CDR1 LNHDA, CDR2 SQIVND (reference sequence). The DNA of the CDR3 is TGTGCCAGTAGTATAAGGACAGATTTGCCTGAGCAGTTCTTC. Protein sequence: CASSIRTDLPEQFF.

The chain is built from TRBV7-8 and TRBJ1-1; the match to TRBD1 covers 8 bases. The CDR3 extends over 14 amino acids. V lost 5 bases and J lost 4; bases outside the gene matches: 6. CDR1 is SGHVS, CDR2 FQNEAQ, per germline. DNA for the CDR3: TGTGCCAGCAGCGTTCAGGGGGCAATCACTGAAGCTTTCTTT. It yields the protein CASSVQGAITEAFF. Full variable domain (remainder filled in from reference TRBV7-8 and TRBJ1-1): GAGVSQSPRYKVAKRGQDVALRCDPISGHVSLFWYQQALGQGPEFLTYFQNEAQLDKSGLPSDRFFAERPEGSVSTLKIQRTQQEDSAVYLCASSVQGAITEAFFGQGTRLTVV.

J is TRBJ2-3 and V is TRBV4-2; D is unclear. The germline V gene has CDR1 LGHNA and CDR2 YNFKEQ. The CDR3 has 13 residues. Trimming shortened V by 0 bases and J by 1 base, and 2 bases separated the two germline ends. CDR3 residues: CASSQDGTDTQYF. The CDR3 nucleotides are TGTGCCAGCAGCCAAGACGGCACAGATACGCAGTATTTT.

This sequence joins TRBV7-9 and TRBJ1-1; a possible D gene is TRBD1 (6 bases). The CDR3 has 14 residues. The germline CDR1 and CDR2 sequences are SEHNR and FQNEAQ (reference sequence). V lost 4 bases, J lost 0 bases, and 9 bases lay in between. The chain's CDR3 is CASSWGTLNTEAFF. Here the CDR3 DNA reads TGTGCCAGCAGCTGGGGGACACTGAACACTGAAGCTTTCTTT.

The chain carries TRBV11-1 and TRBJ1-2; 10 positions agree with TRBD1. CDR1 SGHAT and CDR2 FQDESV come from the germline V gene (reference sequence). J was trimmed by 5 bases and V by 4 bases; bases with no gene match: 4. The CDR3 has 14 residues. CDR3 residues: CASSSRQGAYGYTF. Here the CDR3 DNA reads TGTGCCAGCAGCTCGCGACAGGGGGCATATGGCTACACCTTC. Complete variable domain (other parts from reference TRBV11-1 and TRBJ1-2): EAEVAQSPRYKITEKSQAVAFWCDPISGHATLYWYRQILGQGPELLVQFQDESVVDDSQLPKDRFSAERLKGVDSTLKIQPAELGDSAMYLCASSSRQGAYGYTFGSGTRLTVV.

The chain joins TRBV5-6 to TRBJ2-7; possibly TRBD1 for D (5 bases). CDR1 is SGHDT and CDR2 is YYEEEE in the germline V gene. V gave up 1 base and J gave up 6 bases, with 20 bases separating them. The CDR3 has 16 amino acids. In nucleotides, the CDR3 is TGTGCCAGCAGCTTGAGGGGCAGGGCAGTCCGTGCCGAGCAGTACTTC. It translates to CASSLRGRAVRAEQYF.

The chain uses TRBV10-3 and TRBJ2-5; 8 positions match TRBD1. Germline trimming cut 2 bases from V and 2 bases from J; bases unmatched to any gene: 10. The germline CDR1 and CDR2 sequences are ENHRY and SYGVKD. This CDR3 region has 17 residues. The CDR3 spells CAISEGPGTGIQETQYF. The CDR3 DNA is TGTGCCATCAGTGAGGGGCCCGGGACAGGTATACAAGAGACCCAGTACTTC.

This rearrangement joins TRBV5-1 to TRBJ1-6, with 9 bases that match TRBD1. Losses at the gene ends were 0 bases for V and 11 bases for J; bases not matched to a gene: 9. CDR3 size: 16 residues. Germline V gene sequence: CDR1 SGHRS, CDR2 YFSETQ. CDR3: CASSLGPRDREAPLHF. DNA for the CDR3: TGCGCCAGCAGCTTGGGTCCGCGGGACAGGGAAGCACCCCTCCACTTT.

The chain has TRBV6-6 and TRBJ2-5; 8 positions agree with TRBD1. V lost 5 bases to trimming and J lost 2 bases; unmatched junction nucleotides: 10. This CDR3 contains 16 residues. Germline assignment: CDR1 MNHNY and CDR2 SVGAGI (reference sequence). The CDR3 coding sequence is TGTGCCAGCAGTGCTACCGGGACAGGATTACAAGAGACCCAGTACTTC. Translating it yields CASSATGTGLQETQYF.

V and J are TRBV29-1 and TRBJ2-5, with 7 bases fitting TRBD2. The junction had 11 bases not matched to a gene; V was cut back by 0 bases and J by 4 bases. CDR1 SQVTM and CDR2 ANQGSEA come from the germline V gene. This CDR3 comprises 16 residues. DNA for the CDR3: TGCAGCGTTGAAGATCGACAGCGCCGGGGGGTAGAGACCCAGTACTTC. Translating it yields CSVEDRQRRGVETQYF. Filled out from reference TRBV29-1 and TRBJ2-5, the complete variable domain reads SAVISQKPSRDICQRGTSLTIQCQVDSQVTMMFWYRQQPGQSLTLIATANQGSEATYESGFVIDKFPISRPNLTFSTLTVSNMSPEDSSIYLCSVEDRQRRGVETQYFGPGTRLLVL.

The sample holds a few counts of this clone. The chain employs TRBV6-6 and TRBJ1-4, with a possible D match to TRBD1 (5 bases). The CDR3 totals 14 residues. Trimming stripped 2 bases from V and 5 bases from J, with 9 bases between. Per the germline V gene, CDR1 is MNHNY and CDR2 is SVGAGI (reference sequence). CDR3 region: CASSYRQSNEKLFF. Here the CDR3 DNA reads TGTGCCAGCAGTTACCGACAGAGCAATGAAAAACTGTTTTTT.

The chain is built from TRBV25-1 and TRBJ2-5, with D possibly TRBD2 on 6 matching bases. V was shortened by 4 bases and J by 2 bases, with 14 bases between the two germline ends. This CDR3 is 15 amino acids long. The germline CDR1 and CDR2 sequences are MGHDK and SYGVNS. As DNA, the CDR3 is TGTGCCAGCAGTGTCGGGGGTCCGGATCAAGAGACCCAGTACTTC. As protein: CASSVGGPDQETQYF.

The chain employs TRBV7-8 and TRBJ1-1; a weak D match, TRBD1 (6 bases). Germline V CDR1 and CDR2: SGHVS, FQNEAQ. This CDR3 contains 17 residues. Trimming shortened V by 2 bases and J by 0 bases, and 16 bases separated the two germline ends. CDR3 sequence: CASSLSPQGQMNTEAFF. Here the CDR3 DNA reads TGTGCCAGCAGCTTAAGTCCACAGGGACAAATGAACACTGAAGCTTTCTTT.

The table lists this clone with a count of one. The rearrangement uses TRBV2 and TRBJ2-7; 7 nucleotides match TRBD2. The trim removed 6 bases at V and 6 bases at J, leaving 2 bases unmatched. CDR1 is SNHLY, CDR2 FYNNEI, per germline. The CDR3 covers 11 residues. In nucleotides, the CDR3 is TGTGCCAGCAGATGGGGGGGCGAGCAGTACTTC. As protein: CASRWGGEQYF.

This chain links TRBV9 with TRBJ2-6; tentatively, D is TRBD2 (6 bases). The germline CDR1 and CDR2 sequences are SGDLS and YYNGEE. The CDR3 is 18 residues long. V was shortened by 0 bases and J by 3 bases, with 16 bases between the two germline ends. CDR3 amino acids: CASSVEGGGTVGANVLTF. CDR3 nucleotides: TGTGCCAGCAGCGTAGAAGGTGGAGGGACTGTTGGGGCCAACGTCCTGACTTTC.

CDR3 residues: CASSVVKGTGNTGELFF. In nucleotides, the CDR3 is TGTGCCAGCAGCGTAGTTAAGGGGACAGGGAACACCGGGGAGCTGTTTTTT. The chain is built from TRBV9 and TRBJ2-2; 8 nucleotides align to TRBD1. The V and J ends lost 0 bases and 1 base, in that order; junction bases with no gene match: 5. Germline-derived CDR1 and CDR2 are SGDLS and YYNGEE. The CDR3 consists of 17 residues. The full variable domain, its missing parts supplied by reference TRBV9 and TRBJ2-2, is DSGVTQTPKHLITATGQRVTLRCSPRSGDLSVYWYQQSLDQGLQFLIQYYNGEERAKGNILERFSAQQFPDLHSELNLSSLELGDSALYFCASSVVKGTGNTGELFFGEGSRLTVL.